Presented here are 18 T cell receptor beta chains from one specimen sequenced in a study of blood T cell repertoires in COVID-19. Assay: immunoSEQ multiplex PCR; the TCRdb copy retains only in-frame clones and omits some. The table lists around 120,000 clones, 80% to 90% of them singletons. Sequencing was performed on peripheral blood. These receptors all stem from a woman older than 75 with acute or convalescent COVID-19.

The chain uses TRBV2 and TRBJ2-2, with 9 bases lining up with TRBD1. The CDR3 extends over 15 amino acids. Germline V gene lookup returns CDR1 SNHLY and CDR2 FYNNEI. V shed 7 bases and J 0 bases; nucleotides not matched to a gene: 3. Here the CDR3 reads CASKTGGTNTGELFF. Written as DNA, the CDR3 is TGTGCCAGCAAGACAGGGGGAACGAACACCGGGGAGCTGTTTTTT.

This clone has only a few counts. This sequence joins TRBV5-1 and TRBJ2-7; 8 bases map to TRBD1. The CDR3 runs 14 residues. Germline lookup yields CDR1 SGHRS and CDR2 YFSETQ. Unmatched junction bases numbered 10, after V lost 4 bases and J lost 7 bases. The CDR3 DNA follows: TGCGCCAGCAGCCCTGGACAGGGCCTTGGGGAGCAGTACTTC. Its translation: CASSPGQGLGEQYF.

The J gene is TRBJ2-1, the V gene TRBV2; tentatively, D is TRBD2 (6 bases). The V gene's germline CDR1 is SNHLY and CDR2 FYNNEI. Deletions cut 9 bases from V and 7 bases from J, with 7 bases between. The CDR3 spans 10 residues. The CDR3 nucleotides are TGTGCCAGGGGGAGGAATGAGCAGTTCTTC. Translation: CARGRNEQFF.

This clone was counted once. Here the CDR3 reads CASSTGQTRLVSTDTQYF. The CDR3 region has the DNA TGTGCCAGCAGCACCGGGCAAACACGACTAGTTAGCACAGATACGCAGTATTTT. The chain combines TRBV7-6 with TRBJ2-3; tentatively, D is TRBD2 (6 bases). The CDR3 has 18 residues. V was cut by 5 bases and J by 0 bases, with 21 bases left in between. Germline V gene sequence: CDR1 SGHVS, CDR2 FNYEAQ.

The V gene is TRBV5-6, the J gene TRBJ2-7; D possibly corresponds to TRBD1 (6 bases). The V end lost 1 base, the J end lost 1 base, and 12 bases lay between the germline ends. The germline V gene has CDR1 SGHDT and CDR2 YYEEEE. The CDR3 consists of 15 residues. The CDR3 region has the DNA TGTGCCAGCAGCTTGTGGGCCAGGGGTTCCTACGAGCAGTACTTC. This sequence encodes CASSLWARGSYEQYF. The full variable domain, rest sourced from reference TRBV5-6 and TRBJ2-7, is DAGVTQSPTHLIKTRGQQVTLRCSPKSGHDTVSWYQQALGQGPQFIFQYYEEEERQRGNFPDRFSGHQFPNYSSELNVNALLLGDSALYLCASSLWARGSYEQYFGPGTRLTVT.

The chain joins TRBV15 to TRBJ2-1; 11 bases are a match to TRBD1. Germline CDR1 and CDR2: LNHNV and YYDKDF (reference sequence). J lost 7 bases, V lost 6 bases, and 11 bases had no gene match. The CDR3 length is 16 residues. The DNA of the CDR3 is TGTGCCACCAGGCCGGCCGGACAGGGGGCTAGGAATGAGCAGTTCTTC. Amino acids: CATRPAGQGARNEQFF.

The rearrangement links TRBV27 to TRBJ1-1, with D possibly being TRBD1 (6 bases). V lost 3 bases and J 0 bases, leaving 11 bases between the germline ends. This CDR3 spans 15 amino acids. Germline V gives CDR1 MNHEY, CDR2 SMNVEV (reference sequence). The CDR3 nucleotides are TGTGCCAGCAGTTTGTCCGCAGGGGTGAACACTGAAGCTTTCTTT. Encoded protein: CASSLSAGVNTEAFF.

The J gene is TRBJ1-2, the V gene TRBV2; D unresolved. Germline values: CDR1 SNHLY, CDR2 FYNNEI. V was cut by 3 bases and J by 4 bases, with 9 bases left in between. The CDR3 spans 13 residues. CDR3 in DNA: TGTGCCAGCAGTGAGTCCCAGGCCTATGGCTACACCTTC. Encoded protein: CASSESQAYGYTF.

This rearrangement joins TRBV4-3 to TRBJ2-7, with 7 bases that match TRBD1. V shed 1 base, J shed 3 bases, and the junction held 6 bases outside the gene matches. CDR1 and CDR2 (germline): LGHNA, YSLEER. This CDR3 has 15 amino acids. In DNA form, the CDR3 reads TGCGCCAGCAGCCAAGCGGCGACAGGGAGCTACGAGCAGTACTTC. Encoded protein: CASSQAATGSYEQYF.

The chain carries TRBV5-1 and TRBJ1-1; 10 bases are a match to TRBD1. Germline V gene lookup returns CDR1 SGHRS and CDR2 YFSETQ. The junction had 6 bases not matched to a gene; V was cut back by 4 bases and J by 0 bases. This CDR3 spans 16 amino acids. CDR3 in amino acids: CASSPDRGAMNTEAFF. The DNA of the CDR3 is TGCGCCAGCAGCCCGGACAGGGGGGCCATGAACACTGAAGCTTTCTTT.

This sequence joins TRBV15 and TRBJ1-5; possibly TRBD1 for D (6 bases). CDR3 length: 14 amino acids. From germline, CDR1 is LNHNV and CDR2 YYDKDF (reference sequence). Trimming pared 3 bases from V and 0 bases from J, leaving 6 bases between. The CDR3 DNA sequence: TGTGCCACCAGCAGGGACAGTAGCAATCAGCCCCAGCATTTT. This translates into CATSRDSSNQPQHF.

The table lists this clone with a count of one. This chain connects TRBV9 to TRBJ2-3; a weak D match, TRBD1 (6 bases). Trimming cost V 3 bases and J 5 bases, with 7 bases left between them. The CDR3 covers 12 residues. Looked up from germline, CDR1 is SGDLS and CDR2 is YYNGEE. The CDR3 nucleotides are TGTGCCAGCAGCGGAGGGGGAGATACGCAGTATTTT. It translates to CASSGGGDTQYF.

This chain links TRBV5-1 with TRBJ1-6; D might be TRBD1 (6 bases). The CDR3 extends over 15 amino acids. Germline V CDR1 and CDR2: SGHRS, YFSETQ. The V and J ends lost 2 bases and 7 bases respectively, with 13 bases between them. The CDR3 DNA reads as TGCGCCAGCAGCTTAGGTTTGGGGGCCAATTCACCCCTCCACTTT. Protein product: CASSLGLGANSPLHF.

This clone was recorded a few times. V gene TRBV9 combines with J gene TRBJ1-3; TRBD1 matches 7 bases. The CDR3 runs to 17 residues. The V and J ends lost 4 bases and 2 bases, in that order; junction bases with no gene match: 12. CDR1 is SGDLS and CDR2 is YYNGEE in the germline V gene. In DNA, the CDR3 is TGTGCCAGCAGCTCAAATTTGGGACAGCTCACTGGAAACACCATATATTTT. Translation: CASSSNLGQLTGNTIYF.

V gene TRBV9 combines with J gene TRBJ1-3, with D maybe TRBD1 (6 bases). Deletions cut 3 bases from V and 3 bases from J, with 13 bases between. CDR3 size: 15 residues. CDR1 SGDLS and CDR2 YYNGEE come from the germline V gene. CDR3 in DNA: TGTGCCAGCAGCGCGACAGGAGCCCTTGGAAACACCATATATTTT. It translates to CASSATGALGNTIYF.

This chain links TRBV6-5 with TRBJ1-1; the D is unclear. V was shortened by 0 bases and J by 6 bases, with 11 bases between the two germline ends. This CDR3 spans 14 amino acids. The germline gives CDR1 MNHEY, CDR2 SVGAGI. CDR3 in amino acids: CASSYSRGYAEAFF. The DNA for the CDR3 is TGTGCCAGCAGTTACTCGCGGGGATACGCTGAAGCTTTCTTT.

The chain couples TRBV12-3 or TRBV12-4 to TRBJ1-1; TRBD1 matches at 8 bases. V lost 6 bases and J lost 5; bases outside the gene matches: 5. This CDR3 spans 13 amino acids. CDR3 in amino acids: CASRTYRGTEAFF. The CDR3 DNA reads as TGTGCCAGCAGGACCTACAGGGGGACTGAAGCTTTCTTT.

V gene TRBV18 combines with J gene TRBJ2-3, with 12 bases that match TRBD1. CDR3 length: 17 amino acids. V dropped 0 bases and J dropped 4; count of bases not matched to a gene: 5. Germline V CDR1 and CDR2: KGHSH, LQKENI. The CDR3 region is CASSPPGQGAVADTQYF. CDR3 nucleotide sequence: TGTGCCAGCTCACCACCGGGACAGGGGGCAGTGGCAGATACGCAGTATTTT.